Below are 2 T cell receptor beta chains sequenced from a single sample in a study of CD8 T cells in Susac syndrome. An input of about 0.5 to 1 ug of RNA was subjected to reverse transcription using random hexamers. MiXCR was run by TCRdb on the immunoSEQ multiplex PCR reads, yielding one entry per CDR3 protein. Counted here are some 110,000 distinct CDR3 sequences, around 94% occurring once; the ten biggest clones make up less than 0.3%. The sequenced material came from CD8+ T cells from PBMCs. The receptor set was obtained from a human donor with Susac syndrome.

Points on this clonotype: One junction end disagrees with the germline gene, perhaps due to a read error. The CDR3 nucleotides read TGCGCCACCCGACAGGGCTCCCACGAGCAGTACTTC. Protein: CATRQGSHEQYF. The chain couples TRBV23-1 to TRBJ2-7; 7 bases map to TRBD1. TRBV23-1 is designated an ORF whose function remains uncertain. The CDR3 is 12 residues long.

The chain couples TRBV20-1 to TRBJ2-7; D tentatively fits TRBD1 or TRBD2 (6 bases each). Trimming left V 6 bases short and J 5 bases short, with 17 bases between. Germline CDR1 and CDR2: DFQATT and SNEGSKA (reference sequence). The CDR3 contains 13 residues. CDR3 sequence reads: CSAPGRGGDEQYF. Written as DNA, the CDR3 is TGCAGTGCCCCGGGCAGGGGAGGAGACGAGCAGTACTTC.